Given below is one TCR beta chain in context. Its cognate antigen is unknown. This sample was included in a study of shared clonotypes between healthy human individuals. Study-wide points: Relative to memory subsets, naive subsets generally showed larger estimated richness. Some clonotypes were shared by all four sorted-subset donors, while others were not shared. The non-shared ones had lower generation probabilities than the shared ones. Around 4.7% of naive CD4 clonotypes were shared across a handful of donors.

Deep-level running was used for the assay. Clones were read by immunoSEQ multiplex PCR, and TCRdb kept only the in-frame ones, dropping some. The profile shows more than 550,000 clones, 90% of them singletons. This CDR3 region has 17 residues. Germline assignment: CDR1 SGHNT and CDR2 YYREEE (reference sequence). V dropped 4 bases and J dropped 5 bases, with 21 bases sitting between them. The sequencing sample was made of memory CD8+ T cells from PBMCs. This sample's subset: CD45RO+ cells pooled with CCR7-negative TemRA cells. This clonotype was sampled from a man younger than 30 in good health. Some clones in this sample may be carry-over from other donors' samples. The chain couples TRBV5-4 to TRBJ2-2; either TRBD1 or TRBD2 may supply D (6 bases each). CDR3 in amino acids: CASSPRSGGYKTGELFF. CDR3 nucleotide sequence: TGTGCCAGCAGCCCCCGGTCCGGGGGCTATAAGACCGGGGAGCTGTTTTTT.